This T cell receptor (beta chain) was sequenced for a study of T cell responses to AZD1222 COVID-19 vaccine. Study results and limitations: Spike-specific TCR depth and breadth grew after two AZD1222 doses. None of the repertoires were sampled until the peak T cell response had passed. Donors, mostly white British, included more females; clonal diversity was possibly underestimated. Baseline serostatus was positive in only five to seven AZD1222 recipients.

Note on this clone: Its antigen is unknown.

The protocol was immunoSEQ multiplex PCR, while the TCRdb copy is restricted to in-frame clones and leaves out a portion. The sample lists 95,000 to 110,000 clones, 80% to 90% occurring once. The clonotype was recovered from an adult in good health. The sequences come from peripheral blood, collected on day 0 of AZD1222 vaccination.

The CDR3 loop reads CASSQTGTVRSPLHF. CDR3 nucleotide sequence: TGCGCCAGCAGCCAAACCGGGACAGTACGGTCACCCCTCCACTTT. V and J are TRBV5-1 and TRBJ1-6; the match to TRBD1 covers 7 bases. This CDR3 has 15 residues. CDR1 and CDR2 from the germline V gene are SGHRS and YFSETQ. Unmatched junction bases numbered 11, after V lost 4 bases and J lost 10 bases.